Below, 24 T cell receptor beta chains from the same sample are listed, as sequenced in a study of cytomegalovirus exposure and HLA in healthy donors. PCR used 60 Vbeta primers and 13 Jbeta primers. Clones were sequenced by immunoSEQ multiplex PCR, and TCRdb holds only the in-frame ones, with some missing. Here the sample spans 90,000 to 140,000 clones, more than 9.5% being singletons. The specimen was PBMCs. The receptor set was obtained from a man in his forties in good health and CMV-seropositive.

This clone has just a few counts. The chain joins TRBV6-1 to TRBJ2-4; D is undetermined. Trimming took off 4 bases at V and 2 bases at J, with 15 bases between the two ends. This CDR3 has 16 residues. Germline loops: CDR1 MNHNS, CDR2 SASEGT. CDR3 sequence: CASSAIGGESKNIQYF. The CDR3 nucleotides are TGTGCCAGCAGTGCTATAGGTGGAGAATCCAAAAACATTCAGTACTTC.

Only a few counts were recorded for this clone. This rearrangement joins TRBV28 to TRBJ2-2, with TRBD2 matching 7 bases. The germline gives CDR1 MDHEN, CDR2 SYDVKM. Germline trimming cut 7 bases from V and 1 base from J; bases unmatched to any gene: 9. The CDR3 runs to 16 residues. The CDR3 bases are TGTGCCAGCACTCTAAGGGGCGGGGGGAACACCGGGGAGCTGTTTTTT. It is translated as CASTLRGGGNTGELFF.

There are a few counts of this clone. In DNA, the CDR3 is TGTGCCAGCAGTTTCGTGGGCATGAACACTGAAGCTTTCTTT. Translated: CASSFVGMNTEAFF. The chain is built from TRBV27 and TRBJ1-1; D remains ambiguous. The V and J ends lost 3 bases and 0 bases respectively, with 8 bases between them. Looked up from germline, CDR1 is MNHEY and CDR2 is SMNVEV (reference sequence). The CDR3 is 14 amino acids.

As DNA, the CDR3 is TGCGCCAGCAGGGGGCAGGGAAATGAAAAACTGTTTTTT. Protein sequence: CASRGQGNEKLFF. V is TRBV5-1 and J is TRBJ1-4; tentatively, D is TRBD1 (5 bases). With 5 bases removed from V and 5 bases from J, the gap between germline ends came to 10 bases. CDR3 length: 13 amino acids. The germline CDR1 and CDR2 sequences are SGHRS and YFSETQ.

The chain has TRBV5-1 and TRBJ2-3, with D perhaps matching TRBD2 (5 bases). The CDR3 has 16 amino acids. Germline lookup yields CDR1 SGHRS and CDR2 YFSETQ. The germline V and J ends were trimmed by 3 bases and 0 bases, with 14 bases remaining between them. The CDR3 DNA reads TGCGCCAGCAGCTCCCAAGCGGATACTAGCACAGATACGCAGTATTTT. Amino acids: CASSSQADTSTDTQYF. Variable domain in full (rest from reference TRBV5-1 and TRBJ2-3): KAGVTQTPRYLIKTRGQQVTLSCSPISGHRSVSWYQQTPGQGLQFLFEYFSETQRNKGNFPGRFSGRQFSNSRSEMNVSTLELGDSALYLCASSSQADTSTDTQYFGPGTRLTVL.

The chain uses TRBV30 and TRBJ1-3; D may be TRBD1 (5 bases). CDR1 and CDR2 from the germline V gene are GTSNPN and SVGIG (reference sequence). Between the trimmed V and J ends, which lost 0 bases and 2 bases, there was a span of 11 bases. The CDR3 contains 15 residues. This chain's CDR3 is CAWSVLQGTGNTIYF. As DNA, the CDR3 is TGTGCCTGGAGTGTACTTCAGGGAACTGGAAACACCATATATTTT.

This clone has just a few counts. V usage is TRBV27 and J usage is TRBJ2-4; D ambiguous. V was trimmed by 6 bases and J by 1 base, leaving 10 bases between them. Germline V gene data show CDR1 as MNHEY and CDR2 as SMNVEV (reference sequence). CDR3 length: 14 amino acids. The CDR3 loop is CASSLTWAKNIQYF. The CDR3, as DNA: TGTGCCAGCAGCCTTACATGGGCCAAAAACATTCAGTACTTC.

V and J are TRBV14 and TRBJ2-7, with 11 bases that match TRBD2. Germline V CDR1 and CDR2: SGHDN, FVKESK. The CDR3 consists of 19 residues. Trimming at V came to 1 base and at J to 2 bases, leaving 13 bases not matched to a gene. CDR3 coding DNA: TGTGCCAGCAGCCAAGTACCTCGATTTACGGGACTAGCGGCCTACGAGCAGTACTTC. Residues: CASSQVPRFTGLAAYEQYF.

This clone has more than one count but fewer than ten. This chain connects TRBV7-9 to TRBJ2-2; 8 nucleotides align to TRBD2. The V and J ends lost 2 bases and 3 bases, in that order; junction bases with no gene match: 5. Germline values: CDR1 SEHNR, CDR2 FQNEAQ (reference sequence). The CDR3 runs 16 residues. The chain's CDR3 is CASSLLPGGYTGELFF. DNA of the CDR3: TGTGCCAGCAGCTTATTACCGGGAGGGTACACCGGGGAGCTGTTTTTT.

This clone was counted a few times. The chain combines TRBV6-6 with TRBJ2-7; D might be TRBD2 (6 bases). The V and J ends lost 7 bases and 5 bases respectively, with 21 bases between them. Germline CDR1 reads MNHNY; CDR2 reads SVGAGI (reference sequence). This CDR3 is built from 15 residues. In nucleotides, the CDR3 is TGTGCCAGCACCAGAAACAGCGGGCAAAGAGACGAGCAGTACTTC. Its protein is CASTRNSGQRDEQYF.

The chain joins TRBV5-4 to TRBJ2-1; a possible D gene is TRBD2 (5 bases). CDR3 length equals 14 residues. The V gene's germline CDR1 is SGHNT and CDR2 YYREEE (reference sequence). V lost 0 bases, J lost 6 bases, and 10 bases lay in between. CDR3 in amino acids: CASSLVASSNEQFF. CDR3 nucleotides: TGTGCCAGCAGCTTGGTGGCTAGCAGCAATGAGCAGTTCTTC.

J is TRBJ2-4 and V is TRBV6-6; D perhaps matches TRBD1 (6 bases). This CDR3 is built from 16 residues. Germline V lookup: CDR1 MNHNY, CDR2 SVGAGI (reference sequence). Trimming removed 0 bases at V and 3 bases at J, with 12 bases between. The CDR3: CASSYSRGSDKNIQYF. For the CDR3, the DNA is TGTGCCAGCAGTTACTCGAGGGGGAGTGACAAAAACATTCAGTACTTC.

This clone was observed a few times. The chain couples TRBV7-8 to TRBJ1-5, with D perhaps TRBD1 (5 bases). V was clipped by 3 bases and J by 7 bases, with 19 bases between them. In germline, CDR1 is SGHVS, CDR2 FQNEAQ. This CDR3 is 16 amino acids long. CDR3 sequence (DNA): TGTGCCAGCAGCTTGGGCCGGGCCACAGGTATCCAGCCCCAGCATTTT. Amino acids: CASSLGRATGIQPQHF.

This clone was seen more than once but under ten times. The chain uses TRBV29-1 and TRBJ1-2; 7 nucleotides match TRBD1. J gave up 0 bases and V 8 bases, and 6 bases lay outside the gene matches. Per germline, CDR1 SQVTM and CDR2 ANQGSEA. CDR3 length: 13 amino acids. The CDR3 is CSFRTGANYGYTF. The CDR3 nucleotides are TGCAGCTTTCGGACAGGTGCTAACTATGGCTACACCTTC.

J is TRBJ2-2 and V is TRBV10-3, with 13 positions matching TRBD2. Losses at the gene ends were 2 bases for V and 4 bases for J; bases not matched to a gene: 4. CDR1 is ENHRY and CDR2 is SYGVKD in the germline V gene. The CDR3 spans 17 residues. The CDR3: CAISEGLAGVGTGELFF. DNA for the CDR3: TGTGCCATCAGTGAGGGACTAGCGGGAGTAGGCACCGGGGAGCTGTTTTTT.

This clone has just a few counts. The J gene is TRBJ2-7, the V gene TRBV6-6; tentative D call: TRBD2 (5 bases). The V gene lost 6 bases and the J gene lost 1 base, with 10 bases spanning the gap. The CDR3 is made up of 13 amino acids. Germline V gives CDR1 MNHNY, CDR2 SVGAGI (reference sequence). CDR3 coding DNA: TGTGCCAGCAGACCCGGACTTTCCTACGAGCAGTACTTC. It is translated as CASRPGLSYEQYF.

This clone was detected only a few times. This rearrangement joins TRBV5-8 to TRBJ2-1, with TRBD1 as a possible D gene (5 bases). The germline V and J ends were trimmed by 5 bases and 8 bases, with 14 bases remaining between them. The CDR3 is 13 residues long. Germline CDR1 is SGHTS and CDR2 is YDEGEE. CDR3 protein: CASRTVPLYEQFF. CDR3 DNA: TGTGCCAGCAGGACAGTCCCTTTGTATGAGCAGTTCTTC.

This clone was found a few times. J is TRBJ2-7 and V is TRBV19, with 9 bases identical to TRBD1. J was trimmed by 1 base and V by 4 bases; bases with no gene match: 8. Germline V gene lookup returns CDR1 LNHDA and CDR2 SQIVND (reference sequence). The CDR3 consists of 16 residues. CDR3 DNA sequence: TGTGCCAGTAGTAAGGACAGGGGCGAGGGATCCTACGAGCAGTACTTC. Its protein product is CASSKDRGEGSYEQYF.

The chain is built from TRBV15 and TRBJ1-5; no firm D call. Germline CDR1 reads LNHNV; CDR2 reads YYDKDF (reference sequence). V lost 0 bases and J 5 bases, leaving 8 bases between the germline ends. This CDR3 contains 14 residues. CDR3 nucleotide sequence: TGTGCCACCAGCAGAGATCTGGCAGATCAGCCCCAGCATTTT. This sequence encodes CATSRDLADQPQHF.

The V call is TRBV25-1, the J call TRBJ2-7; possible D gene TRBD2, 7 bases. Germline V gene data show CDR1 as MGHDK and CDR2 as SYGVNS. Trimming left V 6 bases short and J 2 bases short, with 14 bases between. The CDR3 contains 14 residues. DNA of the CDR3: TGTGCCAGCAGGGGGGGGCACGGGGCCTACGAGCAGTACTTC. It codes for CASRGGHGAYEQYF.

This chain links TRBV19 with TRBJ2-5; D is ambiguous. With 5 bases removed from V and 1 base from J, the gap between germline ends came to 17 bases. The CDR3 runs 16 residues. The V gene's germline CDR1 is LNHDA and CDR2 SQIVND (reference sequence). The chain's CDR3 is CASSRDPRWSQETQYF. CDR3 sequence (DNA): TGTGCCAGTAGTCGAGACCCGCGGTGGAGCCAAGAGACCCAGTACTTC.

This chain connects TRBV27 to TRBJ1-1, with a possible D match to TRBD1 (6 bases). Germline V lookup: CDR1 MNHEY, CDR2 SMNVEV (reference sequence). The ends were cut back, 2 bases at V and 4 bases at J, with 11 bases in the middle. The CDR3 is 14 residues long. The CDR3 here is CASSLGTRSTEAFF. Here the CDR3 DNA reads TGTGCCAGCAGTTTAGGGACAAGATCCACTGAAGCTTTCTTT.

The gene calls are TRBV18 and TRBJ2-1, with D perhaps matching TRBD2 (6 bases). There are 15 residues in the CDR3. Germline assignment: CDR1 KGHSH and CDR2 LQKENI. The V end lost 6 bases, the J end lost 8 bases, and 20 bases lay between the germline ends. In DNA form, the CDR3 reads TGTGCCAGCTCGCGACCGGGACTTGGGTACGATGAGCAGTTCTTC. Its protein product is CASSRPGLGYDEQFF.

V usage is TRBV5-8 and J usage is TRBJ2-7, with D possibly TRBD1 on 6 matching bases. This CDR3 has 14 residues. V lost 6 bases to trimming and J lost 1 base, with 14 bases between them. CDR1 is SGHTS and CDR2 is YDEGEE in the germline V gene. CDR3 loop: CASNLRDISYEQYF. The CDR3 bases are TGTGCCAGCAACCTCCGGGACATTTCCTACGAGCAGTACTTC.